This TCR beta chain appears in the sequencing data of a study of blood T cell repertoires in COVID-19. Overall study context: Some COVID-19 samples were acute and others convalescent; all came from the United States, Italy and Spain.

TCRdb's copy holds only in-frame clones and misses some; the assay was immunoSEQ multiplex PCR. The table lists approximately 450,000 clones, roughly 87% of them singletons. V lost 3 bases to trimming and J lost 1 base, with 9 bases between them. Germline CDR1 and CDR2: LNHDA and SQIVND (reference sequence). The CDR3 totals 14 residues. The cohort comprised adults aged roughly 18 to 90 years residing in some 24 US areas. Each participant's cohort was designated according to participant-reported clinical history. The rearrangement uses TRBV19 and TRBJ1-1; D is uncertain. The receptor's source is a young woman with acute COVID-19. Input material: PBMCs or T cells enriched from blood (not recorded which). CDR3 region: CASSIFAANTEAFF. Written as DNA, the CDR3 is TGTGCCAGTAGTATTTTCGCGGCGAACACTGAAGCTTTCTTT.